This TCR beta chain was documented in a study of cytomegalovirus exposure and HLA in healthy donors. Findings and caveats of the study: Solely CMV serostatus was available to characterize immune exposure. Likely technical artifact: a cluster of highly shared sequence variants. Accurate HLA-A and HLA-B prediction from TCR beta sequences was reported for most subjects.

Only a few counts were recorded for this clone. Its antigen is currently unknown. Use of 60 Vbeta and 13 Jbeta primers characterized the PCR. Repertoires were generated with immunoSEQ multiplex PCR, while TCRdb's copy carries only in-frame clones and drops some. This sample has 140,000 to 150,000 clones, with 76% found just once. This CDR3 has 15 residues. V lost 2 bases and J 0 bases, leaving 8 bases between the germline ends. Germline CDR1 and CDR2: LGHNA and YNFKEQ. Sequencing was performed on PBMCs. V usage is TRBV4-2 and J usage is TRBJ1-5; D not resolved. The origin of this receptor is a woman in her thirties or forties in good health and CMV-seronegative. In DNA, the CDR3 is TGTGCCAGCAGCCAAACAGAACTTAGCAATCAGCCCCAGCATTTT. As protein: CASSQTELSNQPQHF.